This T cell receptor (beta chain) was sequenced in a study of T cells of healthy individuals. In TCRdb, the 5' RACE reads were re-called with MiXCR into one record per CDR3 protein. The repertoire holds approximately 89,000 distinct CDR3 sequences, with approximately 4.8% as singletons. This clonotype was observed many times. Germline-derived CDR1 and CDR2 are SGHRS and YFSETQ. Trimming removed 3 bases from V and 4 bases from J, with 13 bases in between. This CDR3 is built from 14 residues. The receptor was isolated from a female donor in good health. This chain links TRBV5-1 with TRBJ1-1; tentatively, D is TRBD1 (6 bases). The CDR3 nucleotides are TGCGCCAGCAGCTCAAAGACAGGCCCCACTGAAGCTTTCTTT. This translates into CASSSKTGPTEAFF.